This T cell receptor (beta chain) was observed in a study of T-cell reconstitution after alpha-beta-depleted transplantation in children. During its preparation, the TCRbeta library received unique molecular identifiers. TCRdb reanalysed the PCR reads using MiXCR and keeps one entry per CDR3 protein. This table has approximately 99,000 distinct CDR3 sequences, about 6% appearing once. CDR3 length: 15 residues. Trimming stripped 2 bases from V and 0 bases from J, with 10 bases between. Germline CDR1 is MDHEN and CDR2 is SYDVKM. V is TRBV28 and J is TRBJ2-5; D gene ambiguous. The source is a male patient between 2 and 15 years old who had a stem cell transplant for acute lymphoblastic leukemia, so the T cells may come from the graft donor. The sequenced sample was PBMCs, mostly from graft donor cells, obtained 360 days after TCRalphabeta/CD19-depleted stem cell transplant. This CDR3 reads CASSLPGSHQETQYF. The CDR3 region has the DNA TGTGCCAGCAGTTTACCAGGTAGCCACCAAGAGACCCAGTACTTC.